The 20 T cell receptor beta chains reported below all come from one sample, sequenced in a study of cytomegalovirus exposure and HLA in healthy donors. Primers: 60 Vbeta forward and 13 Jbeta reverse. Assay used: immunoSEQ multiplex PCR; TCRdb lists only in-frame clones, some missing. The sample yields some 200,000 clones, approximately 84% seen once. The sample comprised PBMCs. The receptors were gathered from a man in his forties or fifties in good health and CMV-seronegative.

This chain joins TRBV7-2 and TRBJ2-3, with 9 bases that match TRBD2. CDR1 and CDR2 from the germline V gene are SGHTA and FQGNSA. V lost 2 bases and J lost 3; bases outside the gene matches: 0. This CDR3 contains 14 residues. In DNA, the CDR3 is TGTGCCAGCAGCTTAAGCGGGGGGACAGATACGCAGTATTTT. This encodes CASSLSGGTDTQYF.

The rearrangement uses TRBV19 and TRBJ1-1; no reliable D call. Germline lookup yields CDR1 LNHDA and CDR2 SQIVND (reference sequence). The CDR3 runs 11 residues. V was cut by 3 bases and J by 8 bases, with 7 bases left in between. As DNA, the CDR3 is TGTGCCAGTAGTATGGGGAGGGAAGCTTTCTTT. Translating gives CASSMGREAFF.

The rearrangement links TRBV5-1 to TRBJ2-7, with 9 positions matching TRBD1. This CDR3 is 15 amino acids long. Germline values: CDR1 SGHRS, CDR2 YFSETQ. The trim removed 0 bases at V and 0 bases at J, leaving 1 base unmatched. The chain's CDR3 is CASSLGGQGSYEQYF. The CDR3 region has the DNA TGCGCCAGCAGCTTGGGGGGACAGGGCTCCTACGAGCAGTACTTC.

This clone showed up just once. CDR3 sequence (DNA): TGTGCCAGCTCACCAATGGGGGGAAAATACACAGATACGCAGTATTTT. Translation: CASSPMGGKYTDTQYF. The rearrangement uses TRBV18 and TRBJ2-3; tentative D call: TRBD2 (6 bases). Germline CDR1 is KGHSH and CDR2 is LQKENI. The CDR3 has 16 residues. With 2 bases removed from V and 2 bases from J, the gap between germline ends came to 14 bases.

This clone was recorded only once. V and J are TRBV7-9 and TRBJ2-1, with 7 bases fitting TRBD2. From germline, CDR1 is SEHNR and CDR2 FQNEAQ (reference sequence). With 5 bases clipped from V and 3 bases from J, the junction kept 7 bases outside the gene matches. The CDR3 extends over 15 amino acids. The CDR3 loop is CASSPPGGLYNEQFF. The CDR3, as DNA: TGTGCCAGCAGCCCCCCGGGAGGACTCTACAATGAGCAGTTCTTC.

The gene calls are TRBV18 and TRBJ2-1; a weak D match, TRBD1 (7 bases). V lost 0 bases to trimming and J lost 4 bases, with 13 bases between them. Germline loops: CDR1 KGHSH, CDR2 LQKENI. The CDR3 sequence is 16 residues long. The DNA of the CDR3 is TGTGCCAGCTCACCACCCCGCGGGACAGCGTACAATGAGCAGTTCTTC. This encodes CASSPPRGTAYNEQFF.

V usage is TRBV6-5 and J usage is TRBJ1-2; 10 nucleotides agree with TRBD1. The germline V gene encodes CDR1 MNHEY and CDR2 SVGAGI. The CDR3 is 13 residues long. Trimming removed 4 bases from V and 4 bases from J; junction bases left unmatched: 0. CDR3: CASSWTGGYGYTF. CDR3 DNA: TGTGCCAGCAGTTGGACAGGGGGCTATGGCTACACCTTC.

This chain connects TRBV7-9 to TRBJ2-7; D ambiguous. CDR1 and CDR2 from the germline V gene are SEHNR and FQNEAQ (reference sequence). The CDR3 consists of 14 residues. Trimming removed 5 bases at V and 3 bases at J, with 14 bases between. The CDR3 nucleotides read TGTGCCAGCAGCCCTCAGGTTGTCAGCTACGAGCAGTACTTC. This translates into CASSPQVVSYEQYF.

This rearrangement joins TRBV27 to TRBJ1-5, with D maybe TRBD1 (6 bases). Trimming stripped 3 bases from V and 3 bases from J, with 12 bases between. CDR1 MNHEY and CDR2 SMNVEV come from the germline V gene (reference sequence). The CDR3 contains 15 residues. The CDR3 bases are TGTGCCAGCAGTTTCGGGACAAACACCAATCAGCCCCAGCATTTT. Amino acids: CASSFGTNTNQPQHF.

V is TRBV6-5 and J is TRBJ2-2, with TRBD2 matching 7 bases. Trimming removed 8 bases from V and 0 bases from J; junction bases left unmatched: 6. The length of the CDR3 is 15 residues. The germline V gene has CDR1 MNHEY and CDR2 SVGAGI. DNA of the CDR3: TGTGCCAGCCGTCCCGGGGGGACGAACACCGGGGAGCTGTTTTTT. The encoded protein is CASRPGGTNTGELFF.

The J gene is TRBJ1-2, the V gene TRBV19; TRBD1 matches at 8 bases. V shed 6 bases and J 3 bases; nucleotides not matched to a gene: 3. The CDR3 is 13 residues long. The germline gives CDR1 LNHDA, CDR2 SQIVND (reference sequence). The CDR3 region is CASSPQGDYGYTF. DNA of the CDR3: TGTGCCAGTAGCCCACAGGGGGACTATGGCTACACCTTC.

The rearrangement uses TRBV27 and TRBJ1-2; tentative D call: TRBD1 (5 bases). The CDR3 is 15 residues long. V lost 5 bases to trimming and J lost 0 bases, with 13 bases between them. Germline assignment: CDR1 MNHEY and CDR2 SMNVEV (reference sequence). CDR3 nucleotide sequence: TGTGCCAGCAGTACAGGTTGGGGATCTAACTATGGCTACACCTTC. Amino acid sequence: CASSTGWGSNYGYTF.

V gene TRBV5-1 combines with J gene TRBJ2-5, with 7 nucleotides matching TRBD2. V dropped 0 bases and J dropped 4; count of bases not matched to a gene: 3. From germline, CDR1 is SGHRS and CDR2 YFSETQ. The CDR3 is made up of 14 amino acids. DNA for the CDR3: TGCGCCAGCAGCTTGGGGCCGGGGGGAGAGACCCAGTACTTC. Residues: CASSLGPGGETQYF.

The chain joins TRBV6-5 to TRBJ2-5; D gene unclear. The germline V gene has CDR1 MNHEY and CDR2 SVGAGI. Trimming cost V 5 bases and J 5 bases, with 15 bases left between them. The CDR3 consists of 14 residues. CDR3 loop: CASSTSGVGETQYF. The DNA of the CDR3 is TGTGCCAGCAGTACCTCCGGCGTCGGGGAGACCCAGTACTTC.

The rearrangement uses TRBV4-1 and TRBJ1-1; 9 bases are shared with TRBD1. J lost 6 bases, V lost 4 bases, and 9 bases had no gene match. Germline lookup yields CDR1 MGHRA and CDR2 YSYEKL. The length of the CDR3 is 15 residues. CDR3 region: CASSLVTGGFSEAFF. As DNA, the CDR3 is TGCGCCAGCAGCCTCGTGACAGGGGGTTTTTCTGAAGCTTTCTTT.

The V gene is TRBV9, the J gene TRBJ2-1, with 9 positions matching TRBD1. Germline V gene data show CDR1 as SGDLS and CDR2 as YYNGEE. After removal of 4 bases from V and 3 bases from J, the junction contained 11 bases not matched to a gene. The CDR3 runs 17 residues. CDR3: CASSFNPGQGIYNEQFF. DNA of the CDR3: TGTGCCAGCAGCTTCAATCCGGGACAGGGAATCTACAATGAGCAGTTCTTC.

The rearrangement joins TRBV21-1 to TRBJ1-1; the table's TRBD1 call for D was not verified on the DNA. TRBV21-1 is given as a pseudogene. There are 19 residues in the CDR3. The CDR3 reads CASSMGTGLKARMNTEAFF. Written as DNA, the CDR3 is TGTGCCAGCAGCATGGGGACAGGGCTTAAAGCACGGATGAACACTGAAGCTTTCTTT.

The rearrangement uses TRBV10-3 and TRBJ2-3; the match to TRBD1 covers 10 bases. CDR3 length equals 15 residues. V gave up 5 bases and J gave up 4 bases; unmatched junction bases: 6. CDR1 and CDR2 from the germline V gene are ENHRY and SYGVKD. In DNA, the CDR3 is TGTGCCATCAGTCCCGGACAGGGGGGATCAGATACGCAGTATTTT. As protein: CAISPGQGGSDTQYF.

The rearrangement joins TRBV27 to TRBJ1-5; TRBD1 might be the D (5 bases). Trimming shortened V by 5 bases and J by 1 base, and 15 bases separated the two germline ends. The CDR3 has 16 residues. Germline V gene sequence: CDR1 MNHEY, CDR2 SMNVEV (reference sequence). The CDR3 protein is CASSPLSGGSNQPQHF. The DNA for the CDR3 is TGTGCCAGCAGTCCTCTAAGCGGGGGGAGCAATCAGCCCCAGCATTTT.

This clone appeared a few times. This chain uses TRBV6-5 with TRBJ2-1; the match to TRBD1 covers 9 bases. In germline, CDR1 is MNHEY, CDR2 SVGAGI. The ends lost 6 bases at V and 3 bases at J; junction bases unmatched: 3. The CDR3 has 14 amino acids. In DNA form, the CDR3 reads TGTGCCAGCAGGGGACAGGGATACTACAATGAGCAGTTCTTC. Its protein product is CASRGQGYYNEQFF.